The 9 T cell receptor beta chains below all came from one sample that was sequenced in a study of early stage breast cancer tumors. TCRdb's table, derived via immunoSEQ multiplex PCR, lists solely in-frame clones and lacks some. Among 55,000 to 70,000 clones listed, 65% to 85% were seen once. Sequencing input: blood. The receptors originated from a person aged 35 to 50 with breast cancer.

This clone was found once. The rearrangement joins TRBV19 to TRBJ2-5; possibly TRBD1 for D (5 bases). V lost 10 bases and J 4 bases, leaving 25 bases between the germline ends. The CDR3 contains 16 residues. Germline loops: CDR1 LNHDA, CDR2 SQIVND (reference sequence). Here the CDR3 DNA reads TGTGCCACTAGACGTACCTGGACATCCCGCCCAGAGACCCAGTACTTC. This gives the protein CATRRTWTSRPETQYF.

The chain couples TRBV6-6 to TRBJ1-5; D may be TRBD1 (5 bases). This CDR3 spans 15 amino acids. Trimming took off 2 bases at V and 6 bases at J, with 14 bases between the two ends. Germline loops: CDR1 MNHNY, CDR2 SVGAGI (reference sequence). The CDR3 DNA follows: TGTGCCAGCAGTTACACCGGGACTGCAGGTCAGCCCCAGCATTTT. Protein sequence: CASSYTGTAGQPQHF.

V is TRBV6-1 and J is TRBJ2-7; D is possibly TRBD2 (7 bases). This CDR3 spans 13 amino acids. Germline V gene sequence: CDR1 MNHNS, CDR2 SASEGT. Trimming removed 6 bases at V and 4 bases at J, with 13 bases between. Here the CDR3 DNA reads TGTGCCAGCAGCGGGGGGCTAGGGTACGAGCAGTACTTC. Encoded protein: CASSGGLGYEQYF.

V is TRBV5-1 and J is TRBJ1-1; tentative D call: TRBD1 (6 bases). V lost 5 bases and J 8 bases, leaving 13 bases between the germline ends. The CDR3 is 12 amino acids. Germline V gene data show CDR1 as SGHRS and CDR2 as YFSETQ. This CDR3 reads CASRNLGQEAFF. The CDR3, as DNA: TGCGCCAGCAGAAACCTAGGACAGGAAGCTTTCTTT.

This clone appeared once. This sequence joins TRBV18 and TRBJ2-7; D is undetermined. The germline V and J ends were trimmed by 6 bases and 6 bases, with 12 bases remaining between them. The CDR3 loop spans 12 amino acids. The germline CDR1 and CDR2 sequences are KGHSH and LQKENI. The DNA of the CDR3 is TGTGCCAGCTCGCCTAAGGAAGTCGAGCAGTACTTC. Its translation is CASSPKEVEQYF. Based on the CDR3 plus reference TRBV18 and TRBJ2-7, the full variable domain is NAGVMQNPRHLVRRRGQEARLRCSPMKGHSHVYWYRQLPEEGLKFMVYLQKENIIDESGMPKERFSAEFPKEGPSILRIQQVVRGDSAAYFCASSPKEVEQYFGPGTRLTVT.

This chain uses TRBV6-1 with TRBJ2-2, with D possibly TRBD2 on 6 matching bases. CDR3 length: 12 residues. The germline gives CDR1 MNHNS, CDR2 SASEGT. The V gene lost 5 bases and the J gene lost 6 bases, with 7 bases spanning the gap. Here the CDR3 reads CASSRLAGELFF. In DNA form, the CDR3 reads TGTGCCAGCAGTAGACTAGCCGGGGAGCTGTTTTTT.

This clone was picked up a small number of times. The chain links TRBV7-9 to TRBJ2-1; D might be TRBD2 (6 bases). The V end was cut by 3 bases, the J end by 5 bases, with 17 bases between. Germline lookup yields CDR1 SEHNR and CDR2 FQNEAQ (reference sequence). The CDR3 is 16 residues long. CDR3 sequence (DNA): TGTGCCAGCAGCTTGGCCGGGACTTATCGACACAATGAGCAGTTCTTC. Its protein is CASSLAGTYRHNEQFF.

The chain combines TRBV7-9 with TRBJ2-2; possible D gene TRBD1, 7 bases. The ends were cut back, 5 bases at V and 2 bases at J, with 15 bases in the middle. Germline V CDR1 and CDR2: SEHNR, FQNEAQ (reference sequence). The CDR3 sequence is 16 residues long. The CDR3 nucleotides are TGTGCCAGCAGCCTGATACAGGGGACTAACACCGGGGAGCTGTTTTTT. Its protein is CASSLIQGTNTGELFF. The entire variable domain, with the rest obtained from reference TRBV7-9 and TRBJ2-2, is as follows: DTGVSQNPRHKITKRGQNVTFRCDPISEHNRLYWYRQTLGQGPEFLTYFQNEAQLEKSRLLSDRFSAERPKGSFSTLEIQRTEQGDSAMYLCASSLIQGTNTGELFFGEGSRLTVL.

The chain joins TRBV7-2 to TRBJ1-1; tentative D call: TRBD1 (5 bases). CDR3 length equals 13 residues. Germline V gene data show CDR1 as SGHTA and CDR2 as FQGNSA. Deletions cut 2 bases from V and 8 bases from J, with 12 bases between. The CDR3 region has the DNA TGTGCCAGCAGCTTAATCGCCCACAGGGAAGCTTTCTTT. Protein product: CASSLIAHREAFF. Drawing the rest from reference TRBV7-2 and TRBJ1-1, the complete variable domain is GAGVSQSPSNKVTEKGKDVELRCDPISGHTALYWYRQSLGQGLEFLIYFQGNSAPDKSGLPSDRFSAERTGGSVSTLTIQRTQQEDSAVYLCASSLIAHREAFFGQGTRLTVV.